Reported below is one TCR beta chain. This specimen belongs to a study of blood T cell repertoires in COVID-19. This CDR3 region has 15 residues. Germline CDR1 and CDR2: SEHNR and FQNEAQ (reference sequence). V lost 4 bases to trimming and J lost 6 bases; unmatched junction nucleotides: 9. Original data processing: From reference gene primer amplification, estimates of nucleated cell counts were derived. Profiled with immunoSEQ multiplex PCR; TCRdb holds only in-frame clones, not every one. V and J calls and clone size are given by that table; D and trimming were obtained from the DNA. The sample lists about 240,000 clones, more than 85% seen once, with under 5% in the top ten.

The genes are TRBV7-9 and TRBJ2-1; 7 nucleotides line up with TRBD1. The sample comprised PBMCs or T cells enriched from blood (not recorded which). This receptor was taken from a woman aged 30 to 39 who had recovered from COVID-19. Here the CDR3 DNA reads TGTGCCAGCAGCTCCCACAGACAGGGCACCAATGAGCAGTTCTTC. Protein: CASSSHRQGTNEQFF.